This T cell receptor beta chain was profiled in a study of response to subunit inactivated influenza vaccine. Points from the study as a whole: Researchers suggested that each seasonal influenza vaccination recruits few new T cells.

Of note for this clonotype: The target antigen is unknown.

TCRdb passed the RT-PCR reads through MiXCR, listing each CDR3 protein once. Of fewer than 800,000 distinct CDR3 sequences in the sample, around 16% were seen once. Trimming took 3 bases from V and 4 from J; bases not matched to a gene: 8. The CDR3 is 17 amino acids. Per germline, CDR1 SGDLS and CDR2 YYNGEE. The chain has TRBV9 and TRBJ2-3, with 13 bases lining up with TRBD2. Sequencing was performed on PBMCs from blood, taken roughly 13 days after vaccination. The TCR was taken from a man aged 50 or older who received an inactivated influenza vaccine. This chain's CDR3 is CASSATGLAGVPDTQYF. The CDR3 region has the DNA TGTGCCAGCAGCGCAACCGGACTAGCGGGAGTCCCAGATACGCAGTATTTT.